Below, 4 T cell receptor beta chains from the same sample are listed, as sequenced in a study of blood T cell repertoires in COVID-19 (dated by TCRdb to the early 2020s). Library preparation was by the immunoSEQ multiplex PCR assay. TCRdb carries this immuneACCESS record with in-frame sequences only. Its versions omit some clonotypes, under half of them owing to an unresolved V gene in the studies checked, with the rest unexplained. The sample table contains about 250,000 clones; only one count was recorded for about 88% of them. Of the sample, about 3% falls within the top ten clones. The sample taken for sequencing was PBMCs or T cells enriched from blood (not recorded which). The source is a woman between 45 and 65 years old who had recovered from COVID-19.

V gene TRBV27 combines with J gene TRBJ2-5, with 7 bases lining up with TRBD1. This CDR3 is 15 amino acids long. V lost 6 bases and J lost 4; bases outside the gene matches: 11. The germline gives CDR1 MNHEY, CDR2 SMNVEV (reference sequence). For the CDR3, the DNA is TGTGCCAGCAGCTCGTTAACAGGGGCGGGAGAGACCCAGTACTTC. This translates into CASSSLTGAGETQYF.

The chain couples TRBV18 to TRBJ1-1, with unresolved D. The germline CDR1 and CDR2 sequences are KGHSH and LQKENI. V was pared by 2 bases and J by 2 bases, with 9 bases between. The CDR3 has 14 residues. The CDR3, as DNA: TGTGCCAGCTCACCAGAAACAAGAAACACTGAAGCTTTCTTT. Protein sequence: CASSPETRNTEAFF.

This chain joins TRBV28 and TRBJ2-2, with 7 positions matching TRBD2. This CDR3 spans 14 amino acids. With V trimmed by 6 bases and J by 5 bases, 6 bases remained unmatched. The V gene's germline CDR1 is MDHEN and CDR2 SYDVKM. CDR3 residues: CASSPGGRTGELFF. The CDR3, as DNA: TGTGCCAGCAGCCCGGGGGGTCGGACCGGGGAGCTGTTTTTT.

DNA of the CDR3: TGTGCCAGCAGCTCACAGGGGGCGTTAAATCCCGGGGAGCTGTTTTTT. Its protein product is CASSSQGALNPGELFF. V usage is TRBV7-6 and J usage is TRBJ2-2; 9 nucleotides align to TRBD1. Germline lookup yields CDR1 SGHVS and CDR2 FNYEAQ. Trimming removed 4 bases from V and 6 bases from J; junction bases left unmatched: 9. CDR3 length: 16 residues.